Sequencing of this T cell receptor beta chain was carried out in a study of blood T cell repertoires in COVID-19. Clones were sequenced by immunoSEQ multiplex PCR, and TCRdb holds only the in-frame ones, with some missing. The sample lists around 300,000 clones, about 89% occurring once. The sample comprised peripheral blood. The TCR sequence derives from a man aged 45 to 65 with acute or convalescent COVID-19.

CDR3 residues: CASSPPSVTGELFF. Written as DNA, the CDR3 is TGCGCCAGCAGCCCTCCCTCCGTCACCGGGGAGCTGTTTTTT. This chain connects TRBV5-1 to TRBJ2-2, with unresolved D. V lost 4 bases and J lost 4, with 11 bases in between. CDR3 length equals 14 residues. Germline V gives CDR1 SGHRS, CDR2 YFSETQ.